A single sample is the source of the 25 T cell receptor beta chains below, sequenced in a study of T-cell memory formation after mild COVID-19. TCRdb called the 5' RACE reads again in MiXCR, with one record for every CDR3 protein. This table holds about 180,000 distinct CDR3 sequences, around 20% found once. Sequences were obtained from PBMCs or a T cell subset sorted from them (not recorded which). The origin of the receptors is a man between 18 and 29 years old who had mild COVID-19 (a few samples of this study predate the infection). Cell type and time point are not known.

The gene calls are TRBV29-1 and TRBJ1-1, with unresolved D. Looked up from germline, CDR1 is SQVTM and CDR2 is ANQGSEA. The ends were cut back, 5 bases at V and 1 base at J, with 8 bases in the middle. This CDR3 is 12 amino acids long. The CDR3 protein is CSVLRANTEAFF. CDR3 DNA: TGCAGCGTTTTGAGGGCGAACACTGAAGCTTTCTTT. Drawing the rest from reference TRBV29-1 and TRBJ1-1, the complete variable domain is SAVISQKPSRDICQRGTSLTIQCQVDSQVTMMFWYRQQPGQSLTLIATANQGSEATYESGFVIDKFPISRPNLTFSTLTVSNMSPEDSSIYLCSVLRANTEAFFGQGTRLTVV.

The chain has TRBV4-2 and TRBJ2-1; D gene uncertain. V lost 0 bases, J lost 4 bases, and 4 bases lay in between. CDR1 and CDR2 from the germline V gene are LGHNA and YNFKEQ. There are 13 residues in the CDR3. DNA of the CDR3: TGTGCCAGCAGCCAAGAGGATTACAATGAGCAGTTCTTC. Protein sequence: CASSQEDYNEQFF.

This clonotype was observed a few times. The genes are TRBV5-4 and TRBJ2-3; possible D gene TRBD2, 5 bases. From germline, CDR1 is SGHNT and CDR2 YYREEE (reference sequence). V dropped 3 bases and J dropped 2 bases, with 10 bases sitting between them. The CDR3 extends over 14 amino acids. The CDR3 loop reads CASSSRTDTDTQYF. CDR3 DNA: TGTGCCAGCAGCTCGCGGACTGACACAGATACGCAGTATTTT.

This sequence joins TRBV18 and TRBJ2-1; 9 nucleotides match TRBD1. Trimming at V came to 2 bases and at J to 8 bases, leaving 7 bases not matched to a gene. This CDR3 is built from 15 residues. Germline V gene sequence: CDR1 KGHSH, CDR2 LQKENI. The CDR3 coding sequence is TGTGCCAGCTCACCAGGGGGACAGGGATTCGATGAGCAGTTCTTC. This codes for CASSPGGQGFDEQFF.

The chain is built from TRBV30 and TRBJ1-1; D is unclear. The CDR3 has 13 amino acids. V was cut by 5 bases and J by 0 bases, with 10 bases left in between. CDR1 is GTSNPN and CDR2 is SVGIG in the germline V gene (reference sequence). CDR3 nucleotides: TGTGCCTGGGCCCGGGGATTGAACACTGAAGCTTTCTTT. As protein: CAWARGLNTEAFF.

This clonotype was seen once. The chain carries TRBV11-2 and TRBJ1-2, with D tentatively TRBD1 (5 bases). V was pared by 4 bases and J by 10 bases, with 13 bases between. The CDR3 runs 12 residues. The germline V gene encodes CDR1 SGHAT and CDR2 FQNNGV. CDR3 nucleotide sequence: TGTGCCAGCAGCTCGCGTCAGGGATTCTACACCTTC. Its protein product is CASSSRQGFYTF.

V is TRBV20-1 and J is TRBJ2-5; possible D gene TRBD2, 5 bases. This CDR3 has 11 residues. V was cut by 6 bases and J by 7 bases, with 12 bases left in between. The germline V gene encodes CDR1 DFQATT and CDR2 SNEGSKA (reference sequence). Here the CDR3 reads CSADFFGTQYF. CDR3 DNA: TGCAGTGCGGACTTTTTCGGGACCCAGTACTTC.

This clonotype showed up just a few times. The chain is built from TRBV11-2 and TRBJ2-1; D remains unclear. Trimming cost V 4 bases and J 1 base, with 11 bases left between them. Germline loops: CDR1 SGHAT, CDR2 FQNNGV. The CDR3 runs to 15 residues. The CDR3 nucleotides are TGTGCCAGCAGCTCCGGAATCGGATCCTACAATGAGCAGTTCTTC. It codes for CASSSGIGSYNEQFF.

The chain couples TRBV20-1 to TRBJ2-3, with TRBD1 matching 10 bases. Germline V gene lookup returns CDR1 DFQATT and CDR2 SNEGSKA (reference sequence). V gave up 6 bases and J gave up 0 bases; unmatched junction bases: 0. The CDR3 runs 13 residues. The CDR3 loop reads CSAGQGSTDTQYF. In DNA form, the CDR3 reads TGCAGTGCGGGACAGGGGAGCACAGATACGCAGTATTTT.

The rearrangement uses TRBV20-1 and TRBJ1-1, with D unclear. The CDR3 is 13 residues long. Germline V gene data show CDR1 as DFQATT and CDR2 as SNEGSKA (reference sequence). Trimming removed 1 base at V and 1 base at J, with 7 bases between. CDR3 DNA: TGCAGTGCTAGAGTATCCCCGAACACTGAAGCTTTCTTT. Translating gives CSARVSPNTEAFF.

DNA of the CDR3: TGTGCCAGCAGCTTAGTAATCCGGCCCCGGGGGGACACTGAAGCTTTCTTT. Translating it yields CASSLVIRPRGDTEAFF. V usage is TRBV7-2 and J usage is TRBJ1-1, with D possibly TRBD1 on 5 matching bases. CDR1 and CDR2 from the germline V gene are SGHTA and FQGNSA. The CDR3 has 17 residues. Trimming removed 1 base at V and 3 bases at J, with 18 bases between. Drawing the rest from reference TRBV7-2 and TRBJ1-1, the complete variable domain is GAGVSQSPSNKVTEKGKDVELRCDPISGHTALYWYRQSLGQGLEFLIYFQGNSAPDKSGLPSDRFSAERTGGSVSTLTIQRTQQEDSAVYLCASSLVIRPRGDTEAFFGQGTRLTVV.

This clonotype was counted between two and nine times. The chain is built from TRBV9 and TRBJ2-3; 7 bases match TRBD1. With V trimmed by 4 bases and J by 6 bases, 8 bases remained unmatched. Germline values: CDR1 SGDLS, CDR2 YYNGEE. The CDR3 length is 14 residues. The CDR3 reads CASSPGTAWDTQYF. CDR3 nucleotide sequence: TGTGCCAGCAGCCCAGGGACAGCTTGGGATACGCAGTATTTT.

CDR3 nucleotide sequence: TGTGCCAGCAGCCAAGTAACGGGGGGTTGGGAGCCCCAGCATTTT. Translation gives CASSQVTGGWEPQHF. This chain links TRBV4-2 with TRBJ1-5; D is perhaps TRBD1 (5 bases). Germline lookup yields CDR1 LGHNA and CDR2 YNFKEQ. V was cut by 1 base and J by 8 bases, with 15 bases left in between. The CDR3 has 15 residues.

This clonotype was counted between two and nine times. Here the CDR3 reads CSVPGSPYEQYV. The CDR3 DNA reads TGCAGCGTCCCAGGGAGCCCCTACGAGCAGTACGTC. The genes are TRBV29-1 and TRBJ2-7, with D perhaps matching TRBD1 or TRBD2 (5 bases each). Trimming removed 6 bases from V and 2 bases from J, with 11 bases in between. The CDR3 is made up of 12 amino acids. Germline assignment: CDR1 SQVTM and CDR2 ANQGSEA.

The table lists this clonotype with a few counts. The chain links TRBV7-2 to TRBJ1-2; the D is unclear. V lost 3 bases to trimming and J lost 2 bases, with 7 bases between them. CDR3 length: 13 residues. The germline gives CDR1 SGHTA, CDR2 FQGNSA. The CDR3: CASSFPGNYGYTF. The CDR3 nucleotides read TGTGCCAGCAGCTTTCCGGGGAACTATGGCTACACCTTC. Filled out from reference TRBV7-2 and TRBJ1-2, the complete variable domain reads GAGVSQSPSNKVTEKGKDVELRCDPISGHTALYWYRQSLGQGLEFLIYFQGNSAPDKSGLPSDRFSAERTGGSVSTLTIQRTQQEDSAVYLCASSFPGNYGYTFGSGTRLTVV.

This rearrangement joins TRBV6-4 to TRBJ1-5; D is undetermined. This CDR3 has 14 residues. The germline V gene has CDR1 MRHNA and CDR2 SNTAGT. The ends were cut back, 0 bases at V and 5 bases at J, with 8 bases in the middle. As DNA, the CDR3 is TGTGCCAGCAGTGACTCGATTCAGGATCAGCCCCAGCATTTT. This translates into CASSDSIQDQPQHF.

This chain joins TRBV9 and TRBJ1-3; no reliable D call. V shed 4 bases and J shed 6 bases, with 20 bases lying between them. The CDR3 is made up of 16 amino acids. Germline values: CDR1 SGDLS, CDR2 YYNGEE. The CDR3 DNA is TGTGCCAGCAGCCCGCCCCTGTTCGGTCTCGAAAACACCATATATTTT. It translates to CASSPPLFGLENTIYF. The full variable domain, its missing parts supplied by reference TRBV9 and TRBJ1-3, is DSGVTQTPKHLITATGQRVTLRCSPRSGDLSVYWYQQSLDQGLQFLIQYYNGEERAKGNILERFSAQQFPDLHSELNLSSLELGDSALYFCASSPPLFGLENTIYFGEGSWLTVV.

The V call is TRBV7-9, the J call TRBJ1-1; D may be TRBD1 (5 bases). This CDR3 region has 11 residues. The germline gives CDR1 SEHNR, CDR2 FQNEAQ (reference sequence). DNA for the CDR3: TGTGCGGAGGGGATGAACACTGAAGCTTTCTTT. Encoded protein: CAEGMNTEAFF. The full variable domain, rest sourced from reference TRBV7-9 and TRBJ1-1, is DTGVSQNPRHKITKRGQNVTFRCDPISEHNRLYWYRQTLGQGPEFLTYFQNEAQLEKSRLLSDRFSAERPKGSFSTLEIQRTEQGDSAMYLCAEGMNTEAFFGQGTRLTVV.

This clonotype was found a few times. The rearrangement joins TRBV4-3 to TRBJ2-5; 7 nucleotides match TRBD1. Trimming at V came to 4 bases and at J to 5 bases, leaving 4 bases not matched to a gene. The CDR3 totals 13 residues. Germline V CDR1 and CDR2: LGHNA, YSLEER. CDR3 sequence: CASSRTGVETQYF. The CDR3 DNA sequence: TGCGCCAGCAGCCGGACAGGCGTGGAGACCCAGTACTTC.

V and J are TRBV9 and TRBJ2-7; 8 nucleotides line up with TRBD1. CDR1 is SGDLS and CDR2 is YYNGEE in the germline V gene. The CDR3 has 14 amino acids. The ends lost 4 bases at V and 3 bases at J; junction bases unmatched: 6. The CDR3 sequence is CASSFGTGGYEQYF. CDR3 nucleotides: TGTGCCAGCAGCTTCGGGACAGGCGGCTACGAGCAGTACTTC.

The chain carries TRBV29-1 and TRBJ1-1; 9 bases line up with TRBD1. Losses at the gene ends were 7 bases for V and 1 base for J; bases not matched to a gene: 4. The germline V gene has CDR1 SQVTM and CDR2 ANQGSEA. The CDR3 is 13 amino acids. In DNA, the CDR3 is TGCAGCGCCTCGGGACAGGGGAACACTGAAGCTTTCTTT. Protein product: CSASGQGNTEAFF.

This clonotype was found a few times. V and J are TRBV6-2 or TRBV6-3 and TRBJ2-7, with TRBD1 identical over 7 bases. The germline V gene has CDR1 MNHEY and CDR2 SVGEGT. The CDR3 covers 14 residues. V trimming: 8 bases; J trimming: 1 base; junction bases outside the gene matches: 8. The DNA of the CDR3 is TGTGCCAGCTCTGGGGCAGGGGGATCCTACGAGCAGTACGTC. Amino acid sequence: CASSGAGGSYEQYV.

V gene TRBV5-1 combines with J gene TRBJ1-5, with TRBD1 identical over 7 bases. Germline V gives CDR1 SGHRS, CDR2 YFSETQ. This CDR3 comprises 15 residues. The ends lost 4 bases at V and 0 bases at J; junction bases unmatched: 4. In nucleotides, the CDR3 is TGCGCCAGCAGCCTTCGGACAGGTAGCAATCAGCCCCAGCATTTT. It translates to CASSLRTGSNQPQHF.

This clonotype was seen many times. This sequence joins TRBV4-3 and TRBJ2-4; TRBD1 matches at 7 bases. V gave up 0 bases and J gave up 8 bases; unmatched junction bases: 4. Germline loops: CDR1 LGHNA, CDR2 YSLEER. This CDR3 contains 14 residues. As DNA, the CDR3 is TGCGCCAGCAGCCAAGAAACAGGGGCCCACATTCAGTACTTC. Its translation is CASSQETGAHIQYF.

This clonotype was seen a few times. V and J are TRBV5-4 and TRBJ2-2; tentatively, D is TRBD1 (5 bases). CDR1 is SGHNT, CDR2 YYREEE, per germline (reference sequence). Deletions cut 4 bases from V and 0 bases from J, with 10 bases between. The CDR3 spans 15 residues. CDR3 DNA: TGTGCCAGCAGCCGCGACAGATCGAACACCGGGGAGCTGTTTTTT. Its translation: CASSRDRSNTGELFF.